Shown below are 25 T cell receptor beta chains from a single sample sequenced in a study of cytomegalovirus exposure and HLA in healthy donors. The PCR ran on 60 Vbeta and 13 Jbeta primers. Measured with immunoSEQ multiplex PCR; TCRdb has only the in-frame clones, and not every one. The ten top clones account for roughly 26%, within a sample of tens of thousands of clones. Input material: PBMCs. These TCRs come from a man aged 35-49 years in good health and CMV-seropositive.

The V gene is TRBV13, the J gene TRBJ2-7; TRBD2 might be the D (6 bases). Germline V CDR1 and CDR2: PRHDT, FYEKMQ (reference sequence). The CDR3 totals 12 residues. Deletions cut 5 bases from V and 9 bases from J, with 14 bases between. CDR3 in DNA: TGTGCCAGCAGCCTGGGGGGTCTGGGGCAGTACTTC. It codes for CASSLGGLGQYF.

The rearrangement uses TRBV28 and TRBJ1-2, with TRBD1 matching over 7 bases. Germline V lookup: CDR1 MDHEN, CDR2 SYDVKM. The CDR3 is made up of 14 amino acids. V shed 4 bases, J shed 4 bases, and the junction held 6 bases outside the gene matches. The CDR3: CASSYGAGGYGYTF. The CDR3 bases are TGTGCCAGCAGTTATGGGGCAGGGGGCTATGGCTACACCTTC.

The gene calls are TRBV5-1 and TRBJ2-3; TRBD1 is a possible D gene (7 bases). There are 16 residues in the CDR3. V lost 3 bases and J 2 bases, leaving 16 bases between the germline ends. CDR1 and CDR2 (germline): SGHRS, YFSETQ. CDR3 in amino acids: CASSSTGRSTTDTQYF. CDR3 DNA sequence: TGCGCCAGCAGCTCGACAGGGAGGTCCACCACAGATACGCAGTATTTT.

The chain has TRBV7-2 and TRBJ1-5, with TRBD1 matching 7 bases. J was trimmed by 4 bases and V by 5 bases; bases with no gene match: 5. Germline CDR1 SGHTA, CDR2 FQGNSA. This CDR3 comprises 14 residues. CDR3 nucleotide sequence: TGTGCCAGCAGCGAGGGACAGCATAATCAGCCCCAGCATTTT. It translates to CASSEGQHNQPQHF. Full variable domain (missing parts from reference TRBV7-2 and TRBJ1-5): GAGVSQSPSNKVTEKGKDVELRCDPISGHTALYWYRQSLGQGLEFLIYFQGNSAPDKSGLPSDRFSAERTGGSVSTLTIQRTQQEDSAVYLCASSEGQHNQPQHFGDGTRLSIL.

The chain recombines TRBV19 with TRBJ1-2; 9 bases map to TRBD1. The germline V gene encodes CDR1 LNHDA and CDR2 SQIVND (reference sequence). CDR3 length: 15 residues. V shed 5 bases and J 3 bases; nucleotides not matched to a gene: 7. CDR3 sequence: CASSPWTGEDYGYTF. As DNA, the CDR3 is TGTGCCAGTAGTCCCTGGACAGGGGAGGACTATGGCTACACCTTC.

The CDR3 reads CASSLNPRTSRRTDTQYF. The CDR3 region has the DNA TGTGCCAGCAGTTTAAATCCTAGGACTAGCCGACGCACAGATACGCAGTATTTT. The chain joins TRBV27 to TRBJ2-3; 8 bases agree with TRBD2. Trimming at V came to 2 bases and at J to 1 base, leaving 11 bases not matched to a gene. CDR1 and CDR2 (germline): MNHEY, SMNVEV (reference sequence). The CDR3 runs 18 residues.

CDR3: CSVTGTVSYEQYF. In DNA, the CDR3 is TGCAGCGTTACCGGGACTGTCTCCTACGAGCAGTACTTC. The gene calls are TRBV29-1 and TRBJ2-7; a possible D gene is TRBD2 (6 bases). The V and J ends lost 5 bases and 0 bases respectively, with 11 bases between them. The V gene's germline CDR1 is SQVTM and CDR2 ANQGSEA. The CDR3 is 13 amino acids.

The chain is built from TRBV11-2 and TRBJ2-2; 7 positions match TRBD2. The CDR3 runs to 14 residues. CDR1 is SGHAT and CDR2 is FQNNGV in the germline V gene. With V trimmed by 5 bases and J by 5 bases, 5 bases remained unmatched. CDR3: CASSQRDGTGELFF. CDR3 DNA sequence: TGTGCCAGCAGCCAGCGGGACGGAACCGGGGAGCTGTTTTTT.

The chain employs TRBV18 and TRBJ2-7; TRBD2 is a possible D gene (6 bases). V was trimmed by 0 bases and J by 4 bases, leaving 16 bases between them. This CDR3 region has 16 residues. Germline loops: CDR1 KGHSH, CDR2 LQKENI. The CDR3: CASSPPRRGSDYEQYF. The DNA of the CDR3 is TGTGCCAGCTCACCACCTCGCCGGGGGAGTGATTACGAGCAGTACTTC.

This sequence joins TRBV10-3 and TRBJ1-5; 9 bases are shared with TRBD1. Germline loops: CDR1 ENHRY, CDR2 SYGVKD. CDR3 length: 14 amino acids. J was trimmed by 7 bases and V by 4 bases; bases with no gene match: 5. CDR3 loop: CAISGDRARQPQHF. CDR3 sequence (DNA): TGTGCCATCAGTGGGGACAGGGCGAGGCAGCCCCAGCATTTT.

V and J are TRBV7-9 and TRBJ2-7, with D possibly being TRBD2 (6 bases). The V end was cut by 5 bases, the J end by 3 bases, with 17 bases between. This CDR3 has 15 residues. CDR1 and CDR2 from the germline V gene are SEHNR and FQNEAQ (reference sequence). The DNA for the CDR3 is TGTGCCAGCAGCGGAAAGGGATCTAGCGTCTACGAGCAGTACTTC. This codes for CASSGKGSSVYEQYF.

The V and J genes are TRBV28 and TRBJ2-2; 8 bases match TRBD1. This CDR3 comprises 15 residues. V gave up 4 bases and J gave up 1 base; unmatched junction bases: 2. In germline, CDR1 is MDHEN, CDR2 SYDVKM. CDR3 sequence (DNA): TGTGCCAGCAGTTCGACAGGGGTGAACACCGGGGAGCTGTTTTTT. Translation gives CASSSTGVNTGELFF.

This sequence joins TRBV21-1 and TRBJ1-4; the D call in the table, TRBD1, was not verified against the DNA. TRBV21-1 is a pseudogene locus. The CDR3 loop spans 15 amino acids. CDR3 amino acids: CASSRTTGGFEKLFF. The CDR3, as DNA: TGTGCCAGCAGCAGGACGACAGGGGGCTTTGAAAAACTGTTTTTT.

CDR3 sequence (DNA): TGTGCCAGCAGCCGACAGGAAGTCTATGGCTACACCTTC. It specifies CASSRQEVYGYTF. The rearrangement links TRBV7-9 to TRBJ1-2, with a weak D call TRBD1 (6 bases). The V gene's germline CDR1 is SEHNR and CDR2 FQNEAQ (reference sequence). CDR3 length: 13 residues. Trimming removed 5 bases from V and 4 bases from J, with 11 bases in between.

This sequence joins TRBV5-5 and TRBJ2-5; 9 bases are shared with TRBD1. Germline trimming cut 0 bases from V and 5 bases from J; bases unmatched to any gene: 5. CDR1 and CDR2 from the germline V gene are SGHKS and YYEKEE (reference sequence). This CDR3 contains 15 residues. CDR3 in amino acids: CASSLVTGGGETQYF. Written as DNA, the CDR3 is TGTGCCAGCAGCTTGGTGACAGGGGGTGGGGAGACCCAGTACTTC.

This chain uses TRBV7-3 with TRBJ2-5; unclear D gene. Germline assignment: CDR1 SGHTA and CDR2 FQGTGA. The CDR3 extends over 13 amino acids. V lost 0 bases and J 3 bases, leaving 5 bases between the germline ends. The CDR3 nucleotides are TGTGCCAGCAGCTTAACACAGAAAGAGACCCAGTACTTC. As protein: CASSLTQKETQYF.

The V call is TRBV30, the J call TRBJ2-7; D is ambiguous. Germline assignment: CDR1 GTSNPN and CDR2 SVGIG (reference sequence). The V end lost 0 bases, the J end lost 3 bases, and 6 bases lay between the germline ends. This CDR3 contains 12 residues. The CDR3 DNA follows: TGTGCCTGGAGTGTACCCGGCTACGAGCAGTACTTC. Its translation: CAWSVPGYEQYF.

This rearrangement joins TRBV7-3 to TRBJ1-1; D gene ambiguous. Germline V gene lookup returns CDR1 SGHTA and CDR2 FQGTGA. V dropped 0 bases and J dropped 3 bases, with 8 bases sitting between them. This CDR3 comprises 14 residues. CDR3 nucleotides: TGTGCCAGCAGCTTAACGAGCGGGGACACTGAAGCTTTCTTT. It translates to CASSLTSGDTEAFF.

This rearrangement joins TRBV18 to TRBJ2-1; D may be TRBD1 (5 bases). Germline values: CDR1 KGHSH, CDR2 LQKENI. This CDR3 is 14 amino acids long. V lost 2 bases and J 3 bases, leaving 8 bases between the germline ends. CDR3: CASSPVQGYNEQFF. The CDR3, as DNA: TGTGCCAGCTCACCAGTCCAGGGCTACAATGAGCAGTTCTTC.

This CDR3 is CASSLGTPDTGELFF. The DNA for the CDR3 is TGCGCCAGCAGCTTGGGGACTCCTGACACCGGGGAGCTGTTTTTT. This sequence joins TRBV5-1 and TRBJ2-2; the D gene is possibly TRBD2 (5 bases). The CDR3 covers 15 residues. Germline V lookup: CDR1 SGHRS, CDR2 YFSETQ. V lost 0 bases and J lost 3, with 9 bases in between.

The V call is TRBV30, the J call TRBJ1-4; the D gene is possibly TRBD1 (5 bases). Trimming pared 5 bases from V and 4 bases from J, leaving 11 bases between. Germline CDR1 GTSNPN, CDR2 SVGIG (reference sequence). This CDR3 comprises 13 residues. The CDR3 protein is CAWQGPVNEKLFF. The CDR3 nucleotides read TGTGCCTGGCAGGGCCCAGTTAATGAAAAACTGTTTTTT. Full variable domain (missing parts from reference TRBV30 and TRBJ1-4): SQTIHQWPATLVQPVGSPLSLECTVEGTSNPNLYWYRQAAGRGLQLLFYSVGIGQISSEVPQNLSASRPQDRQFILSSKKLLLSDSGFYLCAWQGPVNEKLFFGSGTQLSVL.

The rearrangement joins TRBV5-1 to TRBJ2-4, with TRBD1 matching 7 bases. With 6 bases clipped from V and 9 bases from J, the junction kept 9 bases outside the gene matches. In germline, CDR1 is SGHRS, CDR2 YFSETQ. This CDR3 comprises 13 residues. In DNA, the CDR3 is TGCGCCAGCAAGGTCGAACAGGGGAGCATTCAGTACTTC. Protein: CASKVEQGSIQYF.

This chain joins TRBV6-5 and TRBJ2-1; the D is unclear. V was shortened by 0 bases and J by 10 bases, with 7 bases between the two germline ends. This CDR3 has 12 residues. CDR1 and CDR2 (germline): MNHEY, SVGAGI. The CDR3 reads CASSYSPNEQFF. The CDR3 DNA reads as TGTGCCAGCAGTTACTCCCCTAACGAGCAGTTCTTC.

CDR3 coding DNA: TGTGCCAGCAGCTGGTCGACAGGGACCTTCCTCTCCTACGAGCAGTACTTC. It yields the protein CASSWSTGTFLSYEQYF. The chain is built from TRBV5-6 and TRBJ2-7; 7 bases agree with TRBD1. The V gene end was trimmed by 3 bases and the J gene end by 0 bases; junction bases not matched to a gene: 12. The CDR3 sequence is 17 residues long. Germline CDR1 SGHDT, CDR2 YYEEEE. Filled out from reference TRBV5-6 and TRBJ2-7, the complete variable domain reads DAGVTQSPTHLIKTRGQQVTLRCSPKSGHDTVSWYQQALGQGPQFIFQYYEEEERQRGNFPDRFSGHQFPNYSSELNVNALLLGDSALYLCASSWSTGTFLSYEQYFGPGTRLTVT.

The chain has TRBV5-6 and TRBJ1-1, with 7 bases that match TRBD1. CDR1 is SGHDT, CDR2 YYEEEE, per germline. J lost 5 bases, V lost 0 bases, and 13 bases had no gene match. This CDR3 contains 17 residues. In DNA form, the CDR3 reads TGTGCCAGCAGCTTGGGGAGGGGCCAGGGGGTTGGGACTGAAGCTTTCTTT. The encoded protein is CASSLGRGQGVGTEAFF.